Below are 16 T cell receptor beta chains sequenced from a single sample in a study of shared clonotypes between healthy human individuals. Using immunoSEQ multiplex PCR, the repertoire was profiled, and TCRdb retains in-frame clones only, with some absent. Altogether some 510,000 clones are present, around 74% being singletons, with the ten largest covering 10% to 15%. The sequenced material came from PBMCs. Receptors were obtained from a middle-aged woman in good health. Some clones in this sample may be carry-over from other donors' samples.

This rearrangement joins TRBV28 to TRBJ2-7; 7 nucleotides line up with TRBD2. CDR1 and CDR2 from the germline V gene are MDHEN and SYDVKM. V shed 7 bases and J 3 bases; nucleotides not matched to a gene: 9. The CDR3 spans 14 residues. In DNA, the CDR3 is TGTGCCAGCACCCCGGCGGCTAGCGGCTACGAGCAGTACTTC. Amino acids: CASTPAASGYEQYF.

This clone was seen a handful of times. The V gene is TRBV2, the J gene TRBJ2-3; no clear D. The CDR3 has 14 residues. Germline CDR1 and CDR2: SNHLY and FYNNEI. Trimming took 2 bases from V and 3 from J, leaving 9 bases between them. The CDR3 loop reads CASSEWVVTDTQYF. DNA for the CDR3: TGTGCCAGCAGTGAATGGGTGGTAACAGATACGCAGTATTTT.

V usage is TRBV7-9 and J usage is TRBJ1-1; D is possibly TRBD1 (6 bases). This CDR3 is 15 amino acids long. Germline loops: CDR1 SEHNR, CDR2 FQNEAQ (reference sequence). Trimming pared 5 bases from V and 0 bases from J, leaving 13 bases between. The CDR3, as DNA: TGTGCCAGCAGCCCGAACAGGGTTGTGAACACTGAAGCTTTCTTT. Its protein product is CASSPNRVVNTEAFF.

The V gene is TRBV9, the J gene TRBJ2-6, with D possibly TRBD2 on 7 matching bases. The V end lost 4 bases, the J end lost 4 bases, and 24 bases lay between the germline ends. This CDR3 comprises 19 residues. Per germline, CDR1 SGDLS and CDR2 YYNGEE. Here the CDR3 reads CASSFPPWGGARGANVLTF. For the CDR3, the DNA is TGTGCCAGCAGCTTCCCTCCTTGGGGGGGCGCACGCGGGGCCAACGTCCTGACTTTC.

The gene calls are TRBV30 and TRBJ1-2; TRBD1 matches 7 bases. Per the germline V gene, CDR1 is GTSNPN and CDR2 is SVGIG (reference sequence). The CDR3 loop spans 11 amino acids. The J segment lost 11 bases and the V segment lost 3 bases, leaving 6 bases of the junction unmatched. CDR3 protein: CAWRHNRGYTF. CDR3 nucleotide sequence: TGTGCCTGGAGACATAACAGGGGTTACACCTTC.

The rearrangement uses TRBV5-1 and TRBJ2-1, with D hard to call. Trimming took 5 bases from V and 3 from J, leaving 12 bases between them. From germline, CDR1 is SGHRS and CDR2 YFSETQ. CDR3 size: 14 residues. As DNA, the CDR3 is TGCGCCAGCAGTGAGGTCCTTGGCTACAATGAGCAGTTCTTC. This gives the protein CASSEVLGYNEQFF.

V and J are TRBV5-1 and TRBJ2-3; tentatively, D is TRBD1 or TRBD2 (5 bases each). Trimming pared 3 bases from V and 3 bases from J, leaving 14 bases between. This CDR3 is built from 15 residues. Germline CDR1 is SGHRS and CDR2 is YFSETQ. CDR3 in amino acids: CASSSSGTSTDTQYF. As DNA, the CDR3 is TGCGCCAGCAGCTCCTCAGGGACGTCGACAGATACGCAGTATTTT.

Regarding this clone: Distinct nucleotide sequences in the sample also encode this CDR3. The CDR3 sequence: CASSLAGVTYEQYF. The CDR3 DNA reads as TGTGCCAGCAGCTTAGCGGGCGTAACCTACGAGCAGTACTTC. The chain uses TRBV7-9 and TRBJ2-7; unclear D gene. V lost 0 bases and J lost 2, with 8 bases in between. There are 14 residues in the CDR3. Looked up from germline, CDR1 is SEHNR and CDR2 is FQNEAQ (reference sequence).

The rearrangement uses TRBV28 and TRBJ2-7, with 7 bases that match TRBD2. The CDR3 extends over 15 amino acids. The junction had 12 bases not matched to a gene; V was cut back by 5 bases and J by 5 bases. CDR1 MDHEN and CDR2 SYDVKM come from the germline V gene. CDR3 residues: CASSPPGGSKNEQYF. Here the CDR3 DNA reads TGTGCCAGCAGTCCCCCTGGCGGGAGCAAAAACGAGCAGTACTTC.

In this sample, this clone turned up a few times. The chain recombines TRBV7-6 with TRBJ1-2, with 11 bases matching TRBD1. Germline CDR1 and CDR2: SGHVS and FNYEAQ. The trim removed 2 bases at V and 4 bases at J, leaving 6 bases unmatched. CDR3 length: 16 residues. The CDR3 reads CASSLTGTGGFYGYTF. For the CDR3, the DNA is TGTGCCAGCAGCTTAACCGGGACAGGGGGTTTCTATGGCTACACCTTC.

The rearrangement links TRBV28 to TRBJ2-1, with 10 bases identical to TRBD1. In germline, CDR1 is MDHEN, CDR2 SYDVKM. With 6 bases clipped from V and 7 bases from J, the junction kept 6 bases outside the gene matches. The CDR3 length is 14 residues. The CDR3 is CASRTGGASNEQFF. CDR3 sequence (DNA): TGTGCCAGCAGGACAGGGGGCGCCTCTAATGAGCAGTTCTTC.

The rearrangement joins TRBV2 to TRBJ2-7; TRBD2 aligns across 12 bases. V lost 2 bases and J lost 6; bases outside the gene matches: 8. CDR3 length: 16 amino acids. The germline CDR1 and CDR2 sequences are SNHLY and FYNNEI. CDR3 coding DNA: TGTGCCAGCAGTGAATTGGCTAGCGGGAGGGCCCTCGAGCAGTACTTC. As protein: CASSELASGRALEQYF.

This chain uses TRBV27 with TRBJ1-1, with 8 nucleotides matching TRBD1. Germline trimming cut 3 bases from V and 0 bases from J; bases unmatched to any gene: 6. Germline values: CDR1 MNHEY, CDR2 SMNVEV (reference sequence). CDR3 length equals 16 residues. The chain's CDR3 is CASSLGTGAMNTEAFF. The CDR3 coding sequence is TGTGCCAGCAGTTTGGGGACAGGAGCGATGAACACTGAAGCTTTCTTT.

The rearrangement joins TRBV10-3 to TRBJ2-3; maybe TRBD1 (6 bases). Trimming took off 6 bases at V and 1 base at J, with 11 bases between the two ends. This CDR3 has 14 amino acids. Looked up from germline, CDR1 is ENHRY and CDR2 is SYGVKD. The CDR3 DNA sequence: TGTGCCATCAGCCCCGGGACACGCACAGATACGCAGTATTTT. Translated, it gives CAISPGTRTDTQYF.

This chain uses TRBV9 with TRBJ2-3, with unresolved D. Trimming removed 0 bases at V and 0 bases at J, with 5 bases between. The CDR3 loop spans 14 amino acids. Germline-derived CDR1 and CDR2 are SGDLS and YYNGEE. This CDR3 is CASSVAESTDTQYF. CDR3 bases: TGTGCCAGCAGCGTAGCTGAGAGCACAGATACGCAGTATTTT.

V gene TRBV19 combines with J gene TRBJ1-4; D remains unclear. CDR3 length equals 14 residues. V lost 6 bases and J lost 8, with 16 bases in between. Germline CDR1 reads LNHDA; CDR2 reads SQIVND (reference sequence). The CDR3 spells CASSPRGLREKLFF. The CDR3 coding sequence is TGTGCCAGTAGCCCCCGTGGACTCAGGGAAAAACTGTTTTTT.